This TCR beta chain was retrieved from a study of blood T cell repertoires in COVID-19. About the research overall: PBMCs, B-cell-depleted T cells, or T cells provided the cDNA or gDNA that made up the material.

Source study methods: How many nucleated cells were present was estimated from reference gene primer amplification. The data were produced by immunoSEQ multiplex PCR, yet TCRdb's version contains in-frame clones alone and is incomplete. V and J calls plus clone size are reproduced from that table; the DNA served to infer D and trimming. This table has more than 85,000 clones, 70% to 90% appearing once. Germline CDR1 is SQVTM and CDR2 is ANQGSEA. V was cut by 5 bases and J by 0 bases, with 5 bases left in between. The CDR3 covers 13 residues. The chain is built from TRBV29-1 and TRBJ2-6, with D uncertain. The sequence was collected from a human donor in a cohort sampled during active COVID-19. The sequencing input was peripheral blood. The CDR3 loop is CSVPRSGANVLTF. The CDR3 nucleotides are TGCAGCGTTCCGCGCTCTGGGGCCAACGTCCTGACTTTC.